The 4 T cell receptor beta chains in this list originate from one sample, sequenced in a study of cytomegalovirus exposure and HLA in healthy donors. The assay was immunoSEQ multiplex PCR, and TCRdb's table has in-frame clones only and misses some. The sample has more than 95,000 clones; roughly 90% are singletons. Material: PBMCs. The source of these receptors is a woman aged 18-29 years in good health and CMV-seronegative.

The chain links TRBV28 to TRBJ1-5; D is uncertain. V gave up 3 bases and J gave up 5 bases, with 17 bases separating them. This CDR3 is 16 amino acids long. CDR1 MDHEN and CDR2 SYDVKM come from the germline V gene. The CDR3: CASSLGRRGGDQPQHF. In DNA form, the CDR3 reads TGTGCCAGCAGTTTGGGCAGACGTGGAGGAGATCAGCCCCAGCATTTT.

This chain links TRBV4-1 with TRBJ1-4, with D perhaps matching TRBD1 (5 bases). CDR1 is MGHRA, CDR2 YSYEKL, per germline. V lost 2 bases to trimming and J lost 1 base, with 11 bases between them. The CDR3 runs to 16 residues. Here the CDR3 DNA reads TGCGCCAGCAGCCAACGCGGAGGGGAAACTAATGAAAAACTGTTTTTT. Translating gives CASSQRGGETNEKLFF.

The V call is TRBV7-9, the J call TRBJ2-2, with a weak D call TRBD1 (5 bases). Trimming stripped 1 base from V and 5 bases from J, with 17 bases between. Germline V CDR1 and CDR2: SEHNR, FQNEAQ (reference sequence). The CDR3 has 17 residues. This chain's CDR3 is CASSLDQGRVKTGELFF. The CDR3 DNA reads TGTGCCAGCAGCTTAGATCAGGGCAGGGTGAAGACCGGGGAGCTGTTTTTT.

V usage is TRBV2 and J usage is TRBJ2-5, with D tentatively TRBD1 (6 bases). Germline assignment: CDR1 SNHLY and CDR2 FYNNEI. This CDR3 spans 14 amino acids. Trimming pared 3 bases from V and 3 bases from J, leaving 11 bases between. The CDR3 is CASSDWDTEETQYF. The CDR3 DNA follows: TGTGCCAGCAGTGACTGGGACACCGAAGAGACCCAGTACTTC.